The 24 T cell receptor beta chains below come from one sample, sequenced in a study of cytomegalovirus exposure and HLA in healthy donors. Primers for the PCR totalled 60 Vbeta and 13 Jbeta. TCRdb keeps only in-frame clones here, not all; method: immunoSEQ multiplex PCR. The profile shows more than 60,000 clones, roughly 78% of them singletons. The material sequenced was PBMCs. The source is a woman aged 25-40 years in good health and CMV-seronegative.

This rearrangement joins TRBV29-1 to TRBJ2-3, with TRBD2 identical over 16 bases. CDR3 length equals 16 residues. Germline trimming cut 1 base from V and 4 bases from J; bases unmatched to any gene: 2. The germline CDR1 and CDR2 sequences are SQVTM and ANQGSEA. The chain's CDR3 is CSVEAGTSGRADTQYF. The CDR3 region has the DNA TGCAGCGTTGAAGCCGGGACTAGCGGGAGGGCAGATACGCAGTATTTT.

This rearrangement joins TRBV2 to TRBJ2-5; 11 bases line up with TRBD1. The CDR3 contains 14 residues. Per germline, CDR1 SNHLY and CDR2 FYNNEI. Trimming took 5 bases from V and 5 from J; bases not matched to a gene: 4. The CDR3 coding sequence is TGTGCCAGCAGTAGGACAGGGGGCGGGGAGACCCAGTACTTC. It specifies CASSRTGGGETQYF. Together with reference TRBV2 and TRBJ2-5, the CDR3 gives the full variable domain: EPEVTQTPSHQVTQMGQEVILRCVPISNHLYFYWYRQILGQKVEFLVSFYNNEISEKSEIFDDQFSVERPDGSNFTLKIRSTKLEDSAMYFCASSRTGGGETQYFGPGTRLLVL.

The CDR3 loop reads CSVAALQETQYF. The CDR3, as DNA: TGCAGCGTTGCAGCGTTGCAAGAGACCCAGTACTTC. This chain connects TRBV29-1 to TRBJ2-5; D is undetermined. Trimming pared 4 bases from V and 2 bases from J, leaving 8 bases between. Germline CDR1 reads SQVTM; CDR2 reads ANQGSEA. The CDR3 has 12 amino acids.

The chain recombines TRBV6-5 with TRBJ2-3, with 7 bases lining up with TRBD1. The CDR3 has 14 residues. Per the germline V gene, CDR1 is MNHEY and CDR2 is SVGAGI. V was pared by 2 bases and J by 3 bases, with 2 bases of the junction left unmatched. This CDR3 reads CASSYDRETDTQYF. The CDR3 DNA reads as TGTGCCAGCAGTTACGACAGGGAGACAGATACGCAGTATTTT.

This clone was recorded once. The chain has TRBV9 and TRBJ1-1; no reliable D call. This CDR3 region has 13 residues. The germline CDR1 and CDR2 sequences are SGDLS and YYNGEE. V was pared by 0 bases and J by 4 bases, with 7 bases between. The CDR3 loop is CASSVAQFTEAFF. CDR3 coding DNA: TGTGCCAGCAGCGTAGCCCAGTTCACTGAAGCTTTCTTT.

V usage is TRBV4-3 and J usage is TRBJ2-7; 8 bases line up with TRBD1. Germline trimming cut 0 bases from V and 2 bases from J; bases unmatched to any gene: 9. The CDR3 has 17 residues. From germline, CDR1 is LGHNA and CDR2 YSLEER. CDR3 sequence: CASSQDLTGTGPYEQYF. For the CDR3, the DNA is TGCGCCAGCAGCCAAGATCTTACGGGGACAGGACCCTACGAGCAGTACTTC.

Comments on this clone: The conserved final phenylalanine or tryptophan is absent from the CDR3, which likely points to a read error. Because the CDR3's place on the DNA is in doubt, the DNA is left out and the CDR3 is given as listed by TCRdb. The chain joins TRBV4-1 to TRBJ2-7; the table's D call of TRBD1 was not tested on the DNA. With termini counted, the CDR3 has 10 amino acids. Germline values: CDR1 MGHRA, CDR2 YSYEKL. This CDR3 is CASSPTTGNL.

The chain uses TRBV9 and TRBJ2-1, with TRBD1 matching over 8 bases. Germline CDR1 SGDLS, CDR2 YYNGEE. CDR3 length equals 16 residues. Unmatched junction bases numbered 8, after V lost 2 bases and J lost 4 bases. The CDR3 DNA reads as TGTGCCAGCAGCGTGAGATCAGGGGGCTCTTACAATGAGCAGTTCTTC. Amino acid sequence: CASSVRSGGSYNEQFF.

This clone showed up just once. The chain employs TRBV7-2 and TRBJ1-5; TRBD1 aligns across 10 bases. V was clipped by 1 base and J by 1 base; unmatched bases: 1. Germline V gene lookup returns CDR1 SGHTA and CDR2 FQGNSA. The CDR3 contains 16 residues. CDR3 in amino acids: CASSLGGQGSNQPQHF. In DNA form, the CDR3 reads TGTGCCAGCAGCTTAGGGGGACAGGGGAGCAATCAGCCCCAGCATTTT.

The genes are TRBV29-1 and TRBJ1-1; 8 bases align to TRBD1. In germline, CDR1 is SQVTM, CDR2 ANQGSEA. V dropped 7 bases and J dropped 1; count of bases not matched to a gene: 2. The CDR3 covers 12 residues. This chain's CDR3 is CSGGTGNTEAFF. The CDR3 DNA sequence: TGCAGCGGGGGGACAGGGAACACTGAAGCTTTCTTT.

This clone was seen just once. The chain uses TRBV6-1 and TRBJ2-1, with 15 bases identical to TRBD2. Germline CDR1 reads MNHNS; CDR2 reads SASEGT. The CDR3 loop spans 15 amino acids. V lost 2 bases to trimming and J lost 12 bases; unmatched junction nucleotides: 5. CDR3 sequence reads: CASSERTSGGGGQFF. Here the CDR3 DNA reads TGTGCCAGCAGTGAACGGACTAGCGGGGGGGGCGGGCAGTTCTTC.

The gene calls are TRBV2 and TRBJ2-1; 7 nucleotides agree with TRBD2. The germline V gene encodes CDR1 SNHLY and CDR2 FYNNEI. The V segment lost 8 bases and the J segment 3 bases; nucleotides outside the gene matches: 1. CDR3 length: 12 amino acids. The CDR3 DNA sequence: TGTGCCAGCTCGGGGGGCTACAATGAGCAGTTCTTC. It yields the protein CASSGGYNEQFF.

This chain uses TRBV6-5 with TRBJ1-5; 7 bases agree with TRBD1. V lost 0 bases to trimming and J lost 1 base; unmatched junction nucleotides: 0. The CDR3 consists of 15 residues. Germline V gene sequence: CDR1 MNHEY, CDR2 SVGAGI. CDR3 protein: CASSYSGQSNQPQHF. The CDR3 nucleotides read TGTGCCAGCAGTTACTCGGGACAGAGCAATCAGCCCCAGCATTTT.

This chain uses TRBV7-2 with TRBJ2-3; D is possibly TRBD2 (6 bases). CDR1 is SGHTA, CDR2 FQGNSA, per germline. CDR3 length equals 12 residues. CDR3 in amino acids: CAESGVTDTQYF. The CDR3 coding sequence is TGTGCGGAATCGGGGGTCACAGATACGCAGTATTTT.

The V call is TRBV20-1, the J call TRBJ2-7; possible D gene TRBD1, 6 bases. This CDR3 spans 11 amino acids. CDR1 and CDR2 from the germline V gene are DFQATT and SNEGSKA (reference sequence). V dropped 8 bases and J dropped 1 base, with 9 bases sitting between them. The CDR3 bases are TGCAGTTCAGGGGAGTCCTACGAGCAGTACTTC. Protein: CSSGESYEQYF.

This clone was seen a few times. The V and J genes are TRBV10-3 and TRBJ1-5; TRBD1 is a possible D gene (5 bases). CDR1 is ENHRY and CDR2 is SYGVKD in the germline V gene. The V gene lost 4 bases and the J gene lost 3 bases, with 7 bases spanning the gap. This CDR3 comprises 13 residues. CDR3: CAISAGINQPQHF. The CDR3 DNA reads as TGTGCCATCAGTGCAGGGATCAATCAGCCCCAGCATTTT.

The chain joins TRBV2 to TRBJ2-5; no definite D call. Germline V gives CDR1 SNHLY, CDR2 FYNNEI. This CDR3 is built from 13 residues. Trimming pared 7 bases from V and 3 bases from J, leaving 12 bases between. CDR3 sequence: CASMSAGKETQYF. The CDR3 DNA sequence: TGTGCCAGCATGTCGGCAGGAAAAGAGACCCAGTACTTC.

This clone was counted between two and nine times. The V gene is TRBV6-1, the J gene TRBJ2-5; 7 bases align to TRBD2. The germline gives CDR1 MNHNS, CDR2 SASEGT. The CDR3 has 14 residues. J was trimmed by 2 bases and V by 3 bases; bases with no gene match: 3. The CDR3 DNA reads TGTGCCAGCAGTGAGGGGGGGGGTCAAGAGACCCAGTACTTC. It specifies CASSEGGGQETQYF.

The J gene is TRBJ2-6, the V gene TRBV5-1; 8 bases match TRBD1. The CDR3 sequence is 18 residues long. V was clipped by 2 bases and J by 0 bases; unmatched bases: 7. The germline gives CDR1 SGHRS, CDR2 YFSETQ. The CDR3 loop is CASSFWTGKSSGANVLTF. CDR3 in DNA: TGCGCCAGCAGCTTTTGGACAGGGAAAAGCTCTGGGGCCAACGTCCTGACTTTC.

This clone showed up just a few times. The V and J genes are TRBV7-9 and TRBJ1-5, with D perhaps matching TRBD1 (5 bases). Per the germline V gene, CDR1 is SEHNR and CDR2 is FQNEAQ (reference sequence). The CDR3 runs to 15 residues. V lost 10 bases and J 7 bases, leaving 23 bases between the germline ends. Here the CDR3 reads CATPANRFRLQPQHF. The CDR3 DNA follows: TGTGCCACCCCGGCCAACAGGTTCCGTCTCCAGCCCCAGCATTTT. Variable domain in full (rest from reference TRBV7-9 and TRBJ1-5): DTGVSQNPRHKITKRGQNVTFRCDPISEHNRLYWYRQTLGQGPEFLTYFQNEAQLEKSRLLSDRFSAERPKGSFSTLEIQRTEQGDSAMYLCATPANRFRLQPQHFGDGTRLSIL.

V gene TRBV27 combines with J gene TRBJ1-1; no clear D gene. Germline assignment: CDR1 MNHEY and CDR2 SMNVEV (reference sequence). This CDR3 has 14 residues. The V gene lost 2 bases and the J gene lost 2 bases, with 9 bases spanning the gap. This CDR3 is CASSLRETNTEAFF. The CDR3 region has the DNA TGTGCCAGCAGTTTAAGGGAGACCAACACTGAAGCTTTCTTT.

V is TRBV9 and J is TRBJ2-5, with TRBD2 matching over 9 bases. There are 14 residues in the CDR3. CDR1 is SGDLS, CDR2 YYNGEE, per germline. Trimming took 2 bases from V and 5 from J; bases not matched to a gene: 4. Here the CDR3 DNA reads TGTGCCAGCAGCGTCGCGGGGGGGAGCGAGACCCAGTACTTC. This encodes CASSVAGGSETQYF.

The V call is TRBV7-2, the J call TRBJ2-3; TRBD2 aligns across 10 bases. The V segment lost 2 bases and the J segment 4 bases; nucleotides outside the gene matches: 3. Germline V lookup: CDR1 SGHTA, CDR2 FQGNSA. The CDR3 is 15 residues long. CDR3 region: CASSLQAGGADTQYF. As DNA, the CDR3 is TGTGCCAGCAGCTTACAAGCGGGAGGGGCAGATACGCAGTATTTT.

The CDR3, as DNA: TGCGCCAGCAGCCAAGATGCCGGGAGTCTAGCGGGGGGTCGAGAGCAGTACTTC. Translated: CASSQDAGSLAGGREQYF. V and J are TRBV4-1 and TRBJ2-7, with TRBD2 matching 11 bases. With V trimmed by 0 bases and J by 7 bases, 14 bases remained unmatched. The germline gives CDR1 MGHRA, CDR2 YSYEKL. The length of the CDR3 is 18 residues.